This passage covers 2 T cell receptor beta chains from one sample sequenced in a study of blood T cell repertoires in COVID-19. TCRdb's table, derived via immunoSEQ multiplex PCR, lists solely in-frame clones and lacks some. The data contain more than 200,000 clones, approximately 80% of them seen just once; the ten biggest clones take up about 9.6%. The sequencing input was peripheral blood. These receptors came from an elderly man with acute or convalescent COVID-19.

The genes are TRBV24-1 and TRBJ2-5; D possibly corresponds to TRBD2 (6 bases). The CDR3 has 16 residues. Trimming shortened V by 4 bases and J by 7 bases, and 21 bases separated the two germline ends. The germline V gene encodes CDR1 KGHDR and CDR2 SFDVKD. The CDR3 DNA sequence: TGTGCCACCAGTGACCGGGACGGAACGCTCGGGAGGACCCAGTACTTC. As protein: CATSDRDGTLGRTQYF.

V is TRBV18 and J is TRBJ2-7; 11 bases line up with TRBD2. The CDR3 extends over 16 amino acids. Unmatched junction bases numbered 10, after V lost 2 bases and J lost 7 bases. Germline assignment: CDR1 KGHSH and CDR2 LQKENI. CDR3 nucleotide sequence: TGTGCCAGCTCACCAGGGACTAGCGGAGCTGGAAGGGAGCAGTACTTC. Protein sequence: CASSPGTSGAGREQYF.